The 28 T cell receptor beta chains given below trace back to one sample, sequenced in a study of control samples from healthy donors and cancer patients. TCRdb keeps only in-frame clones here, not all; method: immunoSEQ multiplex PCR. The sample consists of approximately 100,000 clones, approximately 90% of them appearing once. Source material: blood. Receptors originate from a woman aged 18-35 years in good health.

J is TRBJ1-2 and V is TRBV5-4; TRBD1 is a possible D gene (5 bases). This CDR3 comprises 15 residues. V was shortened by 1 base and J by 1 base, with 11 bases between the two germline ends. Per germline, CDR1 SGHNT and CDR2 YYREEE (reference sequence). Written as DNA, the CDR3 is TGTGCCAGCAGCTTGTGGGGCCTGCATAACTATGGCTACACCTTC. It encodes CASSLWGLHNYGYTF.

The chain is built from TRBV18 and TRBJ1-2; D possibly corresponds to TRBD1 (5 bases). Germline CDR1 reads KGHSH; CDR2 reads LQKENI. V lost 0 bases to trimming and J lost 1 base, with 9 bases between them. The CDR3 has 15 amino acids. For the CDR3, the DNA is TGTGCCAGCTCACCACCGGGGGAAATTAACTATGGCTACACCTTC. Protein product: CASSPPGEINYGYTF. Full variable domain (remainder filled in from reference TRBV18 and TRBJ1-2): NAGVMQNPRHLVRRRGQEARLRCSPMKGHSHVYWYRQLPEEGLKFMVYLQKENIIDESGMPKERFSAEFPKEGPSILRIQQVVRGDSAAYFCASSPPGEINYGYTFGSGTRLTVV.

This sequence joins TRBV7-9 and TRBJ2-7, with D unclear. Trimming cost V 1 base and J 2 bases, with 3 bases left between them. CDR1 is SEHNR and CDR2 is FQNEAQ in the germline V gene (reference sequence). The CDR3 sequence is 12 residues long. CDR3 residues: CASSLGAYEQYF. CDR3 coding DNA: TGTGCCAGCAGCTTAGGTGCCTACGAGCAGTACTTC.

The chain couples TRBV27 to TRBJ1-2; a possible D gene is TRBD1 (5 bases). V was pared by 3 bases and J by 4 bases, with 24 bases between. Germline assignment: CDR1 MNHEY and CDR2 SMNVEV (reference sequence). The CDR3 is 18 amino acids. The CDR3 loop reads CASSFSQVPGTTGYGYTF. In DNA, the CDR3 is TGTGCCAGCAGTTTCTCCCAAGTTCCGGGGACCACAGGCTATGGCTACACCTTC.

The V call is TRBV20-1, the J call TRBJ1-5; D uncertain. This CDR3 has 12 residues. The germline V gene has CDR1 DFQATT and CDR2 SNEGSKA (reference sequence). Trimming stripped 3 bases from V and 5 bases from J, with 8 bases between. The CDR3 nucleotides read TGCAGTGCTAGTTCGGAATATCAGCCCCAGCATTTT. Its translation: CSASSEYQPQHF.

CDR3 amino acids: CASSLTGGANSPLHF. CDR3 DNA: TGTGCCAGCAGCTTGACAGGGGGCGCGAATTCACCCCTCCACTTT. This chain connects TRBV7-3 to TRBJ1-6; 10 nucleotides align to TRBD1. The CDR3 extends over 15 amino acids. The germline V gene encodes CDR1 SGHTA and CDR2 FQGTGA. Trimming cost V 3 bases and J 7 bases; bases outside gene matches: 3.

The rearrangement links TRBV27 to TRBJ1-5; D is uncertain. The CDR3 is made up of 15 amino acids. CDR1 is MNHEY, CDR2 SMNVEV, per germline (reference sequence). V was pared by 4 bases and J by 2 bases, with 12 bases between. CDR3 sequence reads: CASSYSFGGNQPQHF. CDR3 in DNA: TGTGCCAGCAGTTATTCATTCGGGGGCAATCAGCCCCAGCATTTT.

The table lists this clone with a count of one. The chain combines TRBV6-1 with TRBJ2-7; TRBD1 is a possible D gene (6 bases). This CDR3 has 14 amino acids. CDR1 MNHNS and CDR2 SASEGT come from the germline V gene. The ends were cut back, 2 bases at V and 5 bases at J, with 13 bases in the middle. CDR3 sequence: CASSERDTGDEQYF. CDR3 bases: TGTGCCAGCAGTGAAAGGGACACCGGGGACGAGCAGTACTTC.

The chain employs TRBV7-9 and TRBJ2-7; D not certain. The CDR3 consists of 13 residues. V was cut by 5 bases and J by 0 bases, with 8 bases left in between. In germline, CDR1 is SEHNR, CDR2 FQNEAQ (reference sequence). The CDR3, as DNA: TGTGCCAGCAGCCCCGCCGGCTCCTACGAGCAGTACTTC. This translates into CASSPAGSYEQYF.

The gene calls are TRBV11-2 and TRBJ1-1; D unclear. The CDR3 is 13 amino acids. Trimming removed 3 bases at V and 6 bases at J, with 11 bases between. The V gene's germline CDR1 is SGHAT and CDR2 FQNNGV. The CDR3 nucleotides are TGTGCCAGCAGCTTTGGGCCAACTCCTGAAGCTTTCTTT. Translating gives CASSFGPTPEAFF.

V gene TRBV28 combines with J gene TRBJ2-7; TRBD1 matches 7 bases. CDR1 and CDR2 (germline): MDHEN, SYDVKM. This CDR3 has 14 amino acids. The junction had 8 bases not matched to a gene; V was cut back by 6 bases and J by 3 bases. DNA of the CDR3: TGTGCCAGCAGCCCCGGGACAGTGGTCTACGAGCAGTACTTC. Translated, it gives CASSPGTVVYEQYF.

This rearrangement joins TRBV11-3 to TRBJ2-7, with D uncertain. Germline V gene lookup returns CDR1 SGHNT and CDR2 YENEEA. V lost 4 bases to trimming and J lost 0 bases, with 1 base between them. The CDR3 length is 11 residues. CDR3 coding DNA: TGTGCCAGCAGCTACTCCTACGAGCAGTACTTC. Translating gives CASSYSYEQYF.

The V gene is TRBV18, the J gene TRBJ2-3; D possibly uses TRBD1 or TRBD2 (6 bases each). The V and J ends lost 3 bases and 2 bases respectively, with 18 bases between them. The CDR3 consists of 17 residues. From germline, CDR1 is KGHSH and CDR2 LQKENI. As DNA, the CDR3 is TGTGCCAGCTCACCCGACAGGAGGGGACCAATCACAGATACGCAGTATTTT. The encoded protein is CASSPDRRGPITDTQYF.

The CDR3: CASSSRGTIGGYEQYF. The CDR3 DNA is TGTGCCAGTAGTTCACGCGGGACTATAGGGGGCTACGAGCAGTACTTC. V and J are TRBV19 and TRBJ2-7; a weak D match, TRBD2 (7 bases). V was shortened by 5 bases and J by 3 bases, with 20 bases between the two germline ends. The CDR3 has 16 amino acids. Germline V gene sequence: CDR1 LNHDA, CDR2 SQIVND (reference sequence).

The gene calls are TRBV27 and TRBJ2-7; D is perhaps TRBD2 (5 bases). CDR3 size: 15 residues. V lost 0 bases and J 3 bases, leaving 12 bases between the germline ends. CDR1 and CDR2 (germline): MNHEY, SMNVEV (reference sequence). The CDR3 region has the DNA TGTGCCAGCAGTTTATCGGTTTACGAGGGCTACGAGCAGTACTTC. Residues: CASSLSVYEGYEQYF.

The chain couples TRBV24-1 to TRBJ2-3, with 9 bases that match TRBD2. The germline V gene has CDR1 KGHDR and CDR2 SFDVKD. The CDR3 consists of 19 residues. The J segment lost 4 bases and the V segment lost 3 bases, leaving 16 bases of the junction unmatched. CDR3 nucleotide sequence: TGTGCCACCAGTGATCCGCTGACTAGCGGCCCTACATCGTCAGATACGCAGTATTTT. Protein product: CATSDPLTSGPTSSDTQYF.

This clone was observed once. The rearrangement links TRBV13 to TRBJ1-2; 7 bases align to TRBD1. Germline V gene data show CDR1 as PRHDT and CDR2 as FYEKMQ (reference sequence). J was trimmed by 4 bases and V by 5 bases; bases with no gene match: 4. This CDR3 has 13 residues. The CDR3: CASSLRQGYGYTF. CDR3 DNA: TGTGCCAGCAGCCTAAGACAGGGCTATGGCTACACCTTC.

The genes are TRBV10-3 and TRBJ1-5, with 7 bases lining up with TRBD1. The V and J ends lost 11 bases and 3 bases, in that order; junction bases with no gene match: 7. The CDR3 loop spans 13 amino acids. The germline CDR1 and CDR2 sequences are ENHRY and SYGVKD. The CDR3 protein is CASRGTDNQPQHF. The CDR3 DNA is TGTGCCTCACGGGGGACAGACAATCAGCCCCAGCATTTT.

V and J are TRBV13 and TRBJ1-2; D may be TRBD1 (6 bases). Trimming left V 5 bases short and J 4 bases short, with 20 bases between. The CDR3 covers 16 residues. Germline CDR1 and CDR2: PRHDT and FYEKMQ (reference sequence). This CDR3 is CASSPPSGAAGYGYTF. The CDR3 nucleotides are TGTGCCAGCAGCCCTCCGTCGGGGGCCGCAGGCTATGGCTACACCTTC.

The chain uses TRBV6-6 and TRBJ1-1; D call uncertain. The CDR3 is 12 residues long. With 7 bases removed from V and 3 bases from J, the gap between germline ends came to 9 bases. Germline V gene lookup returns CDR1 MNHNY and CDR2 SVGAGI (reference sequence). The CDR3 coding sequence is TGTGCCAGCACGCGAACCTACACTGAAGCTTTCTTT. Residues: CASTRTYTEAFF.

V gene TRBV2 combines with J gene TRBJ1-1; TRBD1 aligns across 11 bases. The trim removed 5 bases at V and 5 bases at J, leaving 4 bases unmatched. Germline CDR1 is SNHLY and CDR2 is FYNNEI. The CDR3 is 14 residues long. The CDR3 sequence: CASSTGTGGTEAFF. CDR3 DNA sequence: TGTGCCAGCAGTACCGGGACAGGGGGGACTGAAGCTTTCTTT.

This chain connects TRBV6-5 to TRBJ1-1; TRBD1 might be the D (5 bases). The CDR3 is 13 residues long. Between the trimmed V and J ends, which lost 6 bases and 5 bases, there was a span of 13 bases. The V gene's germline CDR1 is MNHEY and CDR2 SVGAGI. The CDR3 loop reads CASSQRQRTEAFF. Written as DNA, the CDR3 is TGTGCCAGCAGCCAAAGACAGAGGACTGAAGCTTTCTTT.

The chain joins TRBV29-1 to TRBJ2-1, with 7 bases aligning to TRBD2. V dropped 4 bases and J dropped 5; count of bases not matched to a gene: 2. From germline, CDR1 is SQVTM and CDR2 ANQGSEA. This CDR3 region has 12 residues. Here the CDR3 DNA reads TGCAGCGTTGCGCGGGGGAACAATGAGCAGTTCTTC. As protein: CSVARGNNEQFF.

This chain joins TRBV5-4 and TRBJ1-1, with D possibly matching TRBD1 (5 bases). CDR1 is SGHNT and CDR2 is YYREEE in the germline V gene (reference sequence). This CDR3 is 16 amino acids long. The V end lost 3 bases, the J end lost 4 bases, and 19 bases lay between the germline ends. CDR3 protein: CASSSYAGPTGTEAFF. CDR3 coding DNA: TGTGCCAGCAGCTCCTACGCGGGACCCACAGGCACTGAAGCTTTCTTT.

V gene TRBV5-1 combines with J gene TRBJ1-1; TRBD1 matches at 7 bases. This CDR3 is built from 14 residues. J lost 5 bases, V lost 4 bases, and 8 bases had no gene match. Germline loops: CDR1 SGHRS, CDR2 YFSETQ. The DNA for the CDR3 is TGCGCCAGCAGCCCAGGGGGACTGACGACTGAAGCTTTCTTT. This translates into CASSPGGLTTEAFF.

J is TRBJ2-5 and V is TRBV10-3; TRBD2 aligns across 8 bases. This CDR3 is built from 15 residues. Germline V CDR1 and CDR2: ENHRY, SYGVKD. With V trimmed by 3 bases and J by 7 bases, 10 bases remained unmatched. In nucleotides, the CDR3 is TGTGCCATCAGTGACTCTTTGACTAGCGATGGGACCCAGTACTTC. Residues: CAISDSLTSDGTQYF.

The CDR3: CAISGQPTEAFF. CDR3 in DNA: TGTGCCATCAGTGGGCAGCCCACTGAAGCTTTCTTT. V is TRBV10-3 and J is TRBJ1-1, with no clear D. In germline, CDR1 is ENHRY, CDR2 SYGVKD. The CDR3 contains 12 residues. V lost 4 bases and J lost 4, with 7 bases in between.

V and J are TRBV5-1 and TRBJ1-2; D is perhaps TRBD1 (5 bases). The CDR3 is 13 residues long. The V end lost 0 bases, the J end lost 4 bases, and 7 bases lay between the germline ends. Germline CDR1 reads SGHRS; CDR2 reads YFSETQ. The CDR3 nucleotides read TGCGCCAGCAGCTTGGGGGGCACCTATGGCTACACCTTC. Translated: CASSLGGTYGYTF.